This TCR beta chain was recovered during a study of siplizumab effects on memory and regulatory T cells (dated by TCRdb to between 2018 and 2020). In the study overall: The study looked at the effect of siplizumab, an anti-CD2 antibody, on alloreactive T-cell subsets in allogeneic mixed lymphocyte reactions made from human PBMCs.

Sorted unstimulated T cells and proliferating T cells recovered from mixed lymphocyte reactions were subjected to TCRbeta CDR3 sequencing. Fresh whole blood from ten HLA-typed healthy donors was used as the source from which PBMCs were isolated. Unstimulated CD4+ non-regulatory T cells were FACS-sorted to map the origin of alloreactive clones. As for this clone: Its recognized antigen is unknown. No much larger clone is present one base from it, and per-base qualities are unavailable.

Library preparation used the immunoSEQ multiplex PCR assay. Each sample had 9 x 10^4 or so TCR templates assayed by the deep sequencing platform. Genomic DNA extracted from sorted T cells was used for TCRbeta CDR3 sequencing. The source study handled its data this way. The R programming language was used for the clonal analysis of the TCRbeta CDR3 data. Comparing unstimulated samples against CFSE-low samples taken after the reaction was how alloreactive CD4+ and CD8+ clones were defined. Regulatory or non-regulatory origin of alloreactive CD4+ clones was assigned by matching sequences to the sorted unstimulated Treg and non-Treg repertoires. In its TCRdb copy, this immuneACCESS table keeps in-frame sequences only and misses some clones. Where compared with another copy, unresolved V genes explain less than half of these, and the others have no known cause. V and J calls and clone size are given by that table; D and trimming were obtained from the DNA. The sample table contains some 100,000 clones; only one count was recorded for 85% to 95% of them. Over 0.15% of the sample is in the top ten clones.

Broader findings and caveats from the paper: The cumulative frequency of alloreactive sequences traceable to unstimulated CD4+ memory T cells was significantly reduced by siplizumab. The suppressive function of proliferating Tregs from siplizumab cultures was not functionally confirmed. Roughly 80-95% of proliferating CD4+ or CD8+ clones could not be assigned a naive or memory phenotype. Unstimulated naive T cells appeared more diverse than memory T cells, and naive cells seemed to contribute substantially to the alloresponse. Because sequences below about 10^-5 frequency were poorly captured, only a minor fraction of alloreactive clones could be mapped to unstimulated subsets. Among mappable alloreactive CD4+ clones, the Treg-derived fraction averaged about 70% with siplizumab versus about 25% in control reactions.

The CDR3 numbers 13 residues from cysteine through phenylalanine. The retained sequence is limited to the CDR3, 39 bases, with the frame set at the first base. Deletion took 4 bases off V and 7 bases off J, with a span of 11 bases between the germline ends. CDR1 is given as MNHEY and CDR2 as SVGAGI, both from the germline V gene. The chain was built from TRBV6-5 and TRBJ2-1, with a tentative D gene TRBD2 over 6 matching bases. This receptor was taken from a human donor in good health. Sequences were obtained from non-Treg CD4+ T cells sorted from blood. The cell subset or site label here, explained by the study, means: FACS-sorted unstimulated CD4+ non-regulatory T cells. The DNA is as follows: TGTGCCAGCAGTTTTCGGGGGTGGAATGAGCAGTTCTTC. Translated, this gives CASSFRGWNEQFF.